This T cell receptor (beta chain) comes out of a study of cytomegalovirus exposure and HLA in healthy donors. Overall study results and limits: Many donors shared some public TCRs, even though most TCR sequences were rare.

A multiplex PCR was run with 60 Vbeta primers and 13 Jbeta primers. The method was immunoSEQ multiplex PCR; TCRdb's version includes in-frame clones alone and lacks a portion of them. This table has 180,000 or so clones, about 10% appearing once. The CDR3 is 13 residues long. From germline, CDR1 is LNHDA and CDR2 SQIVND (reference sequence). Trimming took off 6 bases at V and 3 bases at J, with 12 bases between the two ends. This clone has just a few counts. The antigen remains unidentified. The sample comprised PBMCs. The chain uses TRBV19 and TRBJ2-7, with a tentative D call TRBD1 (5 bases). This receptor was identified in a young woman in good health and CMV-seropositive. The DNA of the CDR3 is TGTGCCAGTAGCGACAGCACAATCTACGAGCAGTACTTC. Its translation: CASSDSTIYEQYF. The variable domain in full, completed from reference TRBV19 and TRBJ2-7, reads DGGITQSPKYLFRKEGQNVTLSCEQNLNHDAMYWYRQDPGQGLRLIYYSQIVNDFQKGDIAEGYSVSREKKESFPLTVTSAQKNPTAFYLCASSDSTIYEQYFGPGTRLTVT.